What follows are 9 T cell receptor beta chains derived from one specimen sequenced in a study of T cells after yellow fever vaccination. Each CDR3 protein is one row after TCRdb ran MiXCR on the 5' RACE reads. The sample carries hundreds of thousands of distinct CDR3 sequences, approximately 4% recorded once. The sample consisted of PBMCs, taken 5 days after the yellow fever booster vaccination. The receptor set was obtained from a man between 18 and 29 years old who received the YFV17D yellow fever vaccine.

This chain uses TRBV5-4 with TRBJ1-2; 7 positions agree with TRBD1. The CDR3 sequence is 13 residues long. CDR1 is SGHNT, CDR2 YYREEE, per germline (reference sequence). V dropped 4 bases and J dropped 4; count of bases not matched to a gene: 4. CDR3 loop: CASSQPGGYGYTF. DNA for the CDR3: TGTGCCAGCAGCCAGCCAGGGGGCTATGGCTACACCTTC.

This clonotype appeared a few times. The rearrangement joins TRBV3-1 to TRBJ2-3; no definite D call. CDR1 is LGHDT and CDR2 is YNNKEL in the germline V gene (reference sequence). V lost 2 bases and J lost 0, with 9 bases in between. The CDR3 covers 15 residues. CDR3 in DNA: TGTGCCAGCAGCCAAACCGCTGGGAGCACAGATACGCAGTATTTT. Protein: CASSQTAGSTDTQYF.

The chain is built from TRBV9 and TRBJ2-2; 12 nucleotides align to TRBD2. This CDR3 is built from 18 residues. Per germline, CDR1 SGDLS and CDR2 YYNGEE. The V segment lost 4 bases and the J segment 4 bases; nucleotides outside the gene matches: 11. As DNA, the CDR3 is TGTGCCAGCAGCACCTTTCCTAGCGGGGGGGCCGGCACCGGGGAGCTGTTTTTT. As protein: CASSTFPSGGAGTGELFF. The variable domain in full, with the rest retrieved from reference TRBV9 and TRBJ2-2, is DSGVTQTPKHLITATGQRVTLRCSPRSGDLSVYWYQQSLDQGLQFLIQYYNGEERAKGNILERFSAQQFPDLHSELNLSSLELGDSALYFCASSTFPSGGAGTGELFFGEGSRLTVL.

This clonotype was picked up a small number of times. As DNA, the CDR3 is TGCGCCAGCAGCCTTTCTAATGGAAACACCATATATTTT. Its protein product is CASSLSNGNTIYF. The J gene is TRBJ1-3, the V gene TRBV4-3; D ambiguous. The CDR3 has 13 amino acids. CDR1 is LGHNA, CDR2 YSLEER, per germline. The germline V and J ends were trimmed by 4 bases and 3 bases, with 7 bases remaining between them.

The chain recombines TRBV7-8 with TRBJ1-1; D not certain. The CDR3 covers 15 residues. The germline CDR1 and CDR2 sequences are SGHVS and FQNEAQ. Trimming pared 8 bases from V and 3 bases from J, leaving 19 bases between. The CDR3 region is CASSLGRIGDTEAFF. The DNA of the CDR3 is TGTGCCAGCTCCCTAGGGAGGATTGGGGACACTGAAGCTTTCTTT.

This clonotype was observed a handful of times. The V gene is TRBV28, the J gene TRBJ2-7; a weak D match, TRBD1 (5 bases). The CDR3 sequence is 13 residues long. Trimming took 6 bases from V and 12 from J, leaving 21 bases between them. Germline-derived CDR1 and CDR2 are MDHEN and SYDVKM. For the CDR3, the DNA is TGTGCCAGCAGCCGTCGCACAGGCACTGGGCGGTACGTC. Protein product: CASSRRTGTGRYV.

This clonotype was recorded a few times. The V and J genes are TRBV4-3 and TRBJ2-3; 13 bases map to TRBD2. Germline CDR1 reads LGHNA; CDR2 reads YSLEER. The CDR3 is made up of 18 amino acids. V shed 2 bases, J shed 1 base, and the junction held 6 bases outside the gene matches. CDR3 nucleotide sequence: TGCGCCAGCAGCCAACATTTTGGACTAGCGGGGGGCACAGATACGCAGTATTTT. Translating gives CASSQHFGLAGGTDTQYF.

The rearrangement joins TRBV7-3 to TRBJ2-3, with TRBD2 identical over 8 bases. V lost 1 base and J lost 0; bases outside the gene matches: 3. CDR3 length equals 16 residues. The germline CDR1 and CDR2 sequences are SGHTA and FQGTGA. CDR3 nucleotide sequence: TGTGCCAGCAGCTTAAAGGCGGGGGGTAGCACAGATACGCAGTATTTT. Translated, it gives CASSLKAGGSTDTQYF.

This clonotype was seen repeatedly, ten times or more. The rearrangement links TRBV20-1 to TRBJ2-7; 9 nucleotides match TRBD2. The germline CDR1 and CDR2 sequences are DFQATT and SNEGSKA (reference sequence). The ends lost 2 bases at V and 2 bases at J; junction bases unmatched: 1. The CDR3 is 13 amino acids. CDR3 nucleotides: TGCAGTGCTAGACCTAGCGGGGCCTACGAGCAGTACGTC. Its protein product is CSARPSGAYEQYV.